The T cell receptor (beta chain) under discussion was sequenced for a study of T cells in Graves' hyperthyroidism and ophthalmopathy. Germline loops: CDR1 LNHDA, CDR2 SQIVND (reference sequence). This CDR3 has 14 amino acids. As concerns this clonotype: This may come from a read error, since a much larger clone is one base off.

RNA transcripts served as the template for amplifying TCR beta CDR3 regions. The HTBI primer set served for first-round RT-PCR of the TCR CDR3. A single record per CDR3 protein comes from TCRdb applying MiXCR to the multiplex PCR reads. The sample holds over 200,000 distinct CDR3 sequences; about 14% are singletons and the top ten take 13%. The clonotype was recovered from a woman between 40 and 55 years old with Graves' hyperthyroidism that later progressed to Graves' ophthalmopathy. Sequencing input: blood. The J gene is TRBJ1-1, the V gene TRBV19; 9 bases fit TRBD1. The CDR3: CTSSMGQGTTEAFF. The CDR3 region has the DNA TGTACCAGTAGCATGGGACAGGGCACCACTGAAGCTTTCTTT.